The 12 T cell receptor beta chains listed next were all sequenced from one sample in a study of T cell responses to AZD1222 COVID-19 vaccine. Some clones are missing from TCRdb's copy, which holds only in-frame ones; the method was immunoSEQ multiplex PCR. The table records more than 150,000 clones, just under 90% of them present only once. The material was peripheral blood, obtained on day 0 of AZD1222 vaccination. These receptors were taken from an adult in good health.

This clone was observed once. The genes are TRBV2 and TRBJ1-6; no firm D call. Trimming left V 5 bases short and J 0 bases short, with 11 bases between. The CDR3 is 16 amino acids. Germline CDR1 reads SNHLY; CDR2 reads FYNNEI. The CDR3 nucleotides read TGTGCCAGCAGTTCCCTCCCAAGCTCCTATAATTCACCCCTCCACTTT. Amino acid sequence: CASSSLPSSYNSPLHF.

V and J are TRBV28 and TRBJ1-4, with 7 bases identical to TRBD1. CDR1 is MDHEN and CDR2 is SYDVKM in the germline V gene. The CDR3 length is 14 residues. V lost 5 bases and J lost 7; bases outside the gene matches: 7. DNA for the CDR3: TGTGCCAGCAGTGGACCAGGGGGATCTGAAAAACTGTTTTTT. Protein: CASSGPGGSEKLFF.

The table lists this clone with a count of one. The V and J genes are TRBV3-1 (or the pseudogene TRBV3-2) and TRBJ1-2; D remains unclear. Looked up from germline, CDR1 is LGHDT and CDR2 is YNNKEL (reference sequence). Trimming cost V 4 bases and J 2 bases, with 14 bases left between them. The length of the CDR3 is 15 residues. CDR3 sequence: CASSRSTVKNYGYTF. The CDR3 nucleotides read TGTGCCAGCAGCCGCTCCACCGTCAAGAACTATGGCTACACCTTC.

The chain has TRBV29-1 and TRBJ1-4, with D possibly being TRBD1 (5 bases). The CDR3 spans 14 residues. V was clipped by 6 bases and J by 8 bases, with 19 bases between them. CDR1 and CDR2 from the germline V gene are SQVTM and ANQGSEA. CDR3 nucleotide sequence: TGCAGCGTGGACACCGGGGCCTCGGGAGAAAAACTGTTTTTT. This encodes CSVDTGASGEKLFF. The variable domain in full, completed from reference TRBV29-1 and TRBJ1-4, reads SAVISQKPSRDICQRGTSLTIQCQVDSQVTMMFWYRQQPGQSLTLIATANQGSEATYESGFVIDKFPISRPNLTFSTLTVSNMSPEDSSIYLCSVDTGASGEKLFFGSGTQLSVL.

V gene TRBV7-9 combines with J gene TRBJ1-2; D call uncertain. The CDR3 runs 13 residues. CDR1 and CDR2 from the germline V gene are SEHNR and FQNEAQ (reference sequence). The V end was cut by 3 bases, the J end by 6 bases, with 11 bases between. CDR3 amino acids: CASSFRPEHGYTF. CDR3 bases: TGTGCCAGCAGCTTCCGGCCTGAGCATGGCTACACCTTC.

The rearrangement uses TRBV2 and TRBJ1-2; D is possibly TRBD1 (5 bases). The germline V and J ends were trimmed by 2 bases and 4 bases, with 8 bases remaining between them. CDR3 length: 13 residues. Germline-derived CDR1 and CDR2 are SNHLY and FYNNEI. CDR3: CASSERGSYGYTF. In DNA form, the CDR3 reads TGTGCCAGCAGTGAAAGGGGAAGCTATGGCTACACCTTC. Variable domain in full (rest from reference TRBV2 and TRBJ1-2): EPEVTQTPSHQVTQMGQEVILRCVPISNHLYFYWYRQILGQKVEFLVSFYNNEISEKSEIFDDQFSVERPDGSNFTLKIRSTKLEDSAMYFCASSERGSYGYTFGSGTRLTVV.

J is TRBJ1-3 and V is TRBV7-2, with D possibly being TRBD1 (5 bases). The CDR3 sequence is 17 residues long. Germline V CDR1 and CDR2: SGHTA, FQGNSA. V lost 4 bases, J lost 0 bases, and 16 bases lay in between. Here the CDR3 reads CASSSYSGTVSGNTIYF. CDR3 sequence (DNA): TGTGCCAGCAGCTCCTACTCCGGGACGGTCTCTGGAAACACCATATATTTT.

J is TRBJ2-1 and V is TRBV7-2, with 7 nucleotides matching TRBD2. J was trimmed by 5 bases and V by 5 bases; bases with no gene match: 9. Looked up from germline, CDR1 is SGHTA and CDR2 is FQGNSA. CDR3 length: 15 residues. This CDR3 is CASSIPGLPNNEQFF. The CDR3 nucleotides read TGTGCCAGCAGCATACCGGGACTACCCAACAATGAGCAGTTCTTC.

The V call is TRBV2, the J call TRBJ1-5; tentative D call: TRBD1 (6 bases). CDR1 SNHLY and CDR2 FYNNEI come from the germline V gene. V shed 4 bases and J shed 2 bases, with 15 bases lying between them. The CDR3 is 16 amino acids. The chain's CDR3 is CASSALGGWGNQPQHF. In DNA form, the CDR3 reads TGTGCCAGCAGTGCTCTGGGGGGCTGGGGCAATCAGCCCCAGCATTTT.

The rearrangement links TRBV3-1 (or the pseudogene TRBV3-2) to TRBJ1-5, with D uncertain. Trimming cost V 1 base and J 5 bases, with 9 bases left between them. CDR3 size: 14 residues. CDR1 is LGHDT and CDR2 is YNNKEL in the germline V gene (reference sequence). The DNA of the CDR3 is TGTGCCAGCAGCCAAGTATTCGGGGATCAGCCCCAGCATTTT. It is translated as CASSQVFGDQPQHF.

This rearrangement joins TRBV25-1 to TRBJ1-4; D gene uncertain. V was clipped by 4 bases and J by 10 bases, with 13 bases between them. This CDR3 has 13 residues. The germline V gene encodes CDR1 MGHDK and CDR2 SYGVNS. DNA of the CDR3: TGTGCCAGCAGTGGGGGTGTTCGAGGAAAACTGTTTTTT. Protein sequence: CASSGGVRGKLFF.

The chain links TRBV7-9 to TRBJ1-1; D gene ambiguous. Germline CDR1 reads SEHNR; CDR2 reads FQNEAQ (reference sequence). V lost 1 base and J lost 3, with 9 bases in between. The CDR3 covers 14 residues. The CDR3 loop is CASSLGLQDTEAFF. In nucleotides, the CDR3 is TGTGCCAGCAGCTTAGGGCTTCAGGACACTGAAGCTTTCTTT. Combining the CDR3 with reference TRBV7-9 and TRBJ1-1 gives the whole variable domain DTGVSQNPRHKITKRGQNVTFRCDPISEHNRLYWYRQTLGQGPEFLTYFQNEAQLEKSRLLSDRFSAERPKGSFSTLEIQRTEQGDSAMYLCASSLGLQDTEAFFGQGTRLTVV.